This entry is about one T cell receptor beta chain. The data originate from a study of T cell repertoires in ileal Crohn's disease. The repertoire was sequenced with immunoSEQ multiplex PCR; TCRdb's copy has only in-frame clones and lacks some. This table holds about 13,000 clones, roughly 73% found once. V was cut by 0 bases and J by 5 bases, with 15 bases left in between. The CDR3 covers 16 residues. In germline, CDR1 is SGHNT, CDR2 YYREEE (reference sequence). Time point meaning: neoterminal ileum biopsy at postoperative endoscopy, about 6 months after surgery. The chain recombines TRBV5-4 with TRBJ2-1; D is unresolved. The TCR sequence derives from an adult with Crohn's disease. Sequencing was carried out using ileal tissue. The CDR3 region has the DNA TGTGCCAGCAGCTTGGCCCCAGTGGGAACAAACAATGAGCAGTTCTTC. It yields the protein CASSLAPVGTNNEQFF.